This T cell receptor (beta chain) originates from a study of molecular identifiers for immune sequencing clone quantification. Study-level results: Underestimation of highly expanded clone sizes could arise where identical TCR molecules share a barcode.

Germline CDR1 reads SQVTM; CDR2 reads ANQGSEA. The V and J ends lost 6 bases and 0 bases, in that order; junction bases with no gene match: 13. The CDR3 is 16 amino acids. Previously described methods and listed TCR primers were employed for the bulk TCR libraries. A single record per CDR3 protein comes from TCRdb applying MiXCR to the PCR reads. The profile shows 550,000 to 750,000 distinct CDR3 sequences, just under 20% of them singletons. Using a CD8+CD4-CCR7+CD45RA+ phenotype, naive CD8 T cells were sorted. This clonotype has a count of ten or more. The antigen is not known. The sequence came from a human donor in good health. Some libraries in this study had Jurkat cell RNA spiked in. The chain has TRBV29-1 and TRBJ1-1, with 7 bases that match TRBD1. The specimen sequenced was naive CD8+ T cells from blood, with Jurkat cell RNA spiked in. This sample's subset: FACS-sorted CD8+CD4-CCR7+CD45RA+ naive T cells. The CDR3 here is CSVSSPVGQMNTEAFF. The CDR3 coding sequence is TGCAGCGTCAGCTCCCCCGTGGGACAGATGAACACTGAAGCTTTCTTT.